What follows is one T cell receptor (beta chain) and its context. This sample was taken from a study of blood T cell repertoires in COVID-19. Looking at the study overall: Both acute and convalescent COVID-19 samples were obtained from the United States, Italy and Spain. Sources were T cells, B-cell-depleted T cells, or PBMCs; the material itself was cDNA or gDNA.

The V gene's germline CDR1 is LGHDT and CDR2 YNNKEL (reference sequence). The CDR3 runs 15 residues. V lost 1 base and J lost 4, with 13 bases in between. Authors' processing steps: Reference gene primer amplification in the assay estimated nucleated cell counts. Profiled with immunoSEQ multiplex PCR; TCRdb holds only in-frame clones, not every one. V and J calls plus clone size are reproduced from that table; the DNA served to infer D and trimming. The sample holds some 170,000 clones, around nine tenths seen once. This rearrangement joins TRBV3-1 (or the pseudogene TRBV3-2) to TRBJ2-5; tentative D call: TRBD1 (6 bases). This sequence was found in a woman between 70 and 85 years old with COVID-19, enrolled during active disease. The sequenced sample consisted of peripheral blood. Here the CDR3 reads CASSQVTGSPETQYF. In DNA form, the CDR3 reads TGTGCCAGCAGCCAAGTCACAGGGAGTCCAGAGACCCAGTACTTC.